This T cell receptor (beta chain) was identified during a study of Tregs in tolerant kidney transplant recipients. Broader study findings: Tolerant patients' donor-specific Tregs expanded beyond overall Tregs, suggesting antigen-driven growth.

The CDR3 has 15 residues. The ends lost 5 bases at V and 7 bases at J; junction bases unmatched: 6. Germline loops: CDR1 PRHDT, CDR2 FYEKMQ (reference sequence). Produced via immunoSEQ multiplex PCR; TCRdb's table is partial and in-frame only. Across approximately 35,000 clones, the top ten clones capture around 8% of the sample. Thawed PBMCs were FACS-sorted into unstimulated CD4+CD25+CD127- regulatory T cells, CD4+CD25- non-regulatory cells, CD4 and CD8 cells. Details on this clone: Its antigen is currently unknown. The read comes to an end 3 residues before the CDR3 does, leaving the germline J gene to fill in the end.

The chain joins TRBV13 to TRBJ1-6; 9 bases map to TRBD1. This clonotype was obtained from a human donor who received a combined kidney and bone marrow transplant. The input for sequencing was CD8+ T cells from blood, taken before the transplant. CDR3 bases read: TGTGCCAGCAGCCCAACCGGGACAGGGAATTCACCC. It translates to CASSPTGTGNSP. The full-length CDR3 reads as CASSPTGTGNSPLHF.